This passage covers 18 T cell receptor beta chains from one sample sequenced in a study of OX40 agonist ivuxolimab in advanced cancers. The data were produced by immunoSEQ multiplex PCR, yet TCRdb's version contains in-frame clones alone and is incomplete. The data contain tens of thousands of clones, about 94% of them singletons. Sequenced here: CD4+ or CD8+ T cells sorted from blood, sampled in a trial of the OX40 agonist ivuxolimab. Receptors were obtained from an adult with an advanced solid tumor such as melanoma, head and neck, liver or kidney cancer.

This clone was observed a single time. CDR3 nucleotides: TGTGCCAGCAGTGGGGAGTATAGGGACACCGGGGAGCTGTTTTTT. Translation: CASSGEYRDTGELFF. The chain is built from TRBV27 and TRBJ2-2; D might be TRBD2 (5 bases). This CDR3 spans 15 amino acids. The ends were cut back, 5 bases at V and 3 bases at J, with 13 bases in the middle. Germline V gives CDR1 MNHEY, CDR2 SMNVEV (reference sequence).

V and J are TRBV6-5 and TRBJ2-1; D unresolved. Per the germline V gene, CDR1 is MNHEY and CDR2 is SVGAGI. V lost 8 bases and J lost 3, with 17 bases in between. The CDR3 is 15 residues long. The CDR3 region is CASGVHQYDYNEQFF. CDR3 DNA sequence: TGTGCCAGCGGAGTTCACCAATATGACTACAATGAGCAGTTCTTC.

CDR3 in DNA: TGTGCCAGCAGTTTGTGGCGGGGGGGAGGTGACACCGGGGAGCTGTTTTTT. Protein sequence: CASSLWRGGGDTGELFF. The chain is built from TRBV27 and TRBJ2-2; TRBD2 matches 9 bases. The trim removed 3 bases at V and 3 bases at J, leaving 8 bases unmatched. CDR1 and CDR2 from the germline V gene are MNHEY and SMNVEV (reference sequence). This CDR3 spans 17 amino acids.

This chain joins TRBV28 and TRBJ2-2; 7 nucleotides agree with TRBD1. This CDR3 spans 15 amino acids. V lost 2 bases and J lost 7; bases outside the gene matches: 7. The germline CDR1 and CDR2 sequences are MDHEN and SYDVKM. The CDR3 spells CASSLPGTANGELFF. The CDR3 region has the DNA TGTGCCAGCAGTTTACCCGGGACAGCAAACGGGGAGCTGTTTTTT.

The chain links TRBV9 to TRBJ1-2, with a tentative D call TRBD1 (5 bases). Germline CDR1 reads SGDLS; CDR2 reads YYNGEE. Trimming pared 6 bases from V and 1 base from J, leaving 19 bases between. CDR3 size: 16 residues. For the CDR3, the DNA is TGTGCCAGCACCCTCGACGGAGGGGCCCATAACTATGGCTACACCTTC. This gives the protein CASTLDGGAHNYGYTF. Looking up the rest from reference TRBV9 and TRBJ1-2 gives the full variable domain: DSGVTQTPKHLITATGQRVTLRCSPRSGDLSVYWYQQSLDQGLQFLIQYYNGEERAKGNILERFSAQQFPDLHSELNLSSLELGDSALYFCASTLDGGAHNYGYTFGSGTRLTVV.

The CDR3 bases are TGTGCCAGCAGCGAAACAGGGGATGGATATAATTCACCCCTCCACTTT. Residues: CASSETGDGYNSPLHF. The gene calls are TRBV9 and TRBJ1-6; 7 nucleotides agree with TRBD1. J was trimmed by 4 bases and V by 3 bases; bases with no gene match: 7. This CDR3 is built from 16 residues. The germline CDR1 and CDR2 sequences are SGDLS and YYNGEE.

The J gene is TRBJ1-2, the V gene TRBV4-1; TRBD1 matches at 9 bases. V lost 0 bases to trimming and J lost 8 bases; unmatched junction nucleotides: 10. This CDR3 comprises 16 residues. Looked up from germline, CDR1 is MGHRA and CDR2 is YSYEKL. The CDR3 coding sequence is TGCGCCAGCAGCCAAGAACCAGGACAGGGGTGGCAGGGCTACACCTTC. Amino acid sequence: CASSQEPGQGWQGYTF.

This clone was found once. The chain links TRBV27 to TRBJ2-2; 8 bases are a match to TRBD1. The germline V gene encodes CDR1 MNHEY and CDR2 SMNVEV (reference sequence). This CDR3 contains 11 residues. With 8 bases clipped from V and 10 bases from J, the junction kept 3 bases outside the gene matches. The CDR3 DNA reads TGTGCCAGCGGGACAGGACTGGAGCTGTTTTTT. Translated, it gives CASGTGLELFF.

This clone has a handful of counts. The chain uses TRBV2 and TRBJ1-6; possible D gene TRBD1, 5 bases. The V gene's germline CDR1 is SNHLY and CDR2 FYNNEI. Trimming pared 8 bases from V and 9 bases from J, leaving 14 bases between. The CDR3 is 13 residues long. The CDR3 DNA follows: TGTGCCAGCGGGGTAGGGGTCGGTTCACCCCTCCACTTT. Translation gives CASGVGVGSPLHF.

This clone was seen only once. V gene TRBV28 combines with J gene TRBJ2-7; possibly TRBD1 for D (6 bases). Germline V gene sequence: CDR1 MDHEN, CDR2 SYDVKM. The CDR3 length is 14 residues. V shed 4 bases and J shed 6 bases, with 16 bases lying between them. The CDR3 loop is CASSYGTPPSEQYF. Written as DNA, the CDR3 is TGTGCCAGCAGTTATGGGACACCGCCTAGCGAGCAGTACTTC.

The table lists this clone with a count of one. DNA for the CDR3: TGTGCCAGCAGTCCTGGGGGGGATGGCAATCAGCCCCAGCATTTT. Translation: CASSPGGDGNQPQHF. The V gene is TRBV28, the J gene TRBJ1-5; maybe TRBD1 (5 bases). Per the germline V gene, CDR1 is MDHEN and CDR2 is SYDVKM. V lost 5 bases and J 2 bases, leaving 13 bases between the germline ends. The CDR3 sequence is 15 residues long.

V is TRBV7-9 and J is TRBJ2-7; D is tentatively TRBD1 or TRBD2 (5 bases each). The CDR3 runs 16 residues. The germline CDR1 and CDR2 sequences are SEHNR and FQNEAQ (reference sequence). Trimming removed 3 bases at V and 5 bases at J, with 20 bases between. DNA of the CDR3: TGTGCCAGCAGCTTCGCCTTCGGGGACCTGGCCGACGAGCAGTACTTC. It codes for CASSFAFGDLADEQYF.

A note on this clone: Other DNA sequences in the same sample also yield this CDR3. The chain links TRBV9 to TRBJ2-3, with a tentative D call TRBD1 (5 bases). The CDR3 runs to 14 residues. V shed 3 bases and J shed 0 bases, with 8 bases lying between them. CDR1 and CDR2 from the germline V gene are SGDLS and YYNGEE. The CDR3 spells CASSDPGSTDTQYF. The CDR3 bases are TGTGCCAGCAGCGATCCAGGGAGCACAGATACGCAGTATTTT.

The rearrangement uses TRBV27 and TRBJ2-1, with no clear D. The CDR3 totals 13 residues. V dropped 4 bases and J dropped 7 bases, with 11 bases sitting between them. Germline V gene data show CDR1 as MNHEY and CDR2 as SMNVEV (reference sequence). DNA for the CDR3: TGTGCCAGCAGTTATAGTTTTGGGAATGAGCAGTTCTTC. This translates into CASSYSFGNEQFF.

The chain joins TRBV5-4 to TRBJ1-2; D gene ambiguous. This CDR3 comprises 10 residues. CDR1 is SGHNT, CDR2 YYREEE, per germline (reference sequence). V lost 4 bases to trimming and J lost 8 bases, with 6 bases between them. The CDR3 nucleotides are TGTGCCAGCAGCGGTTTGGGCTACACCTTC. This encodes CASSGLGYTF.

The J gene is TRBJ1-5, the V gene TRBV14; D is unresolved. The germline V and J ends were trimmed by 0 bases and 1 base, with 13 bases remaining between them. This CDR3 is built from 17 residues. CDR1 and CDR2 from the germline V gene are SGHDN and FVKESK. CDR3 in DNA: TGTGCCAGCAGCCAAGATTGCTTTTTTGAAAGCAATCAGCCCCAGCATTTT. As protein: CASSQDCFFESNQPQHF.

The CDR3 protein is CASSPRTRDRGPSSYEQYF. DNA of the CDR3: TGTGCCAGCAGTCCTCGTACCCGGGACAGGGGGCCTAGCTCCTACGAGCAGTACTTC. The chain links TRBV28 to TRBJ2-7; 12 bases are a match to TRBD1. V lost 5 bases, J lost 0 bases, and 14 bases stayed unmatched. CDR3 length equals 19 residues. Germline V CDR1 and CDR2: MDHEN, SYDVKM.

The rearrangement joins TRBV11-2 to TRBJ2-7; 7 nucleotides match TRBD2. The CDR3 has 15 amino acids. Unmatched junction bases numbered 8, after V lost 3 bases and J lost 3 bases. Germline loops: CDR1 SGHAT, CDR2 FQNNGV. The CDR3 DNA follows: TGTGCCAGCAGCTTTTCGACTAGGGAGGGCTACGAGCAGTACTTC. It codes for CASSFSTREGYEQYF. Based on the CDR3 plus reference TRBV11-2 and TRBJ2-7, the full variable domain is EAGVAQSPRYKIIEKRQSVAFWCNPISGHATLYWYQQILGQGPKLLIQFQNNGVVDDSQLPKDRFSAERLKGVDSTLKIQPAKLEDSAVYLCASSFSTREGYEQYFGPGTRLTVT.